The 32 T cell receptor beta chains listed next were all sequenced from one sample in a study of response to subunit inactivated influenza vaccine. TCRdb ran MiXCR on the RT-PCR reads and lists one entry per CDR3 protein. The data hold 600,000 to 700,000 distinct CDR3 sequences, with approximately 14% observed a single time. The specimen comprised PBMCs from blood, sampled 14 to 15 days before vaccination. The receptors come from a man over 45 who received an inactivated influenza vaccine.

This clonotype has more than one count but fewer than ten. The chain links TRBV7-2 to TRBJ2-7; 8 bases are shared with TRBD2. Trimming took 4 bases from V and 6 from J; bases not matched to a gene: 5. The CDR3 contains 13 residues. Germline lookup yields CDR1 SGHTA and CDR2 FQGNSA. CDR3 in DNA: TGTGCCAGCAGCTGGGGACTAGATCCCGAGCAGTACTTC. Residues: CASSWGLDPEQYF.

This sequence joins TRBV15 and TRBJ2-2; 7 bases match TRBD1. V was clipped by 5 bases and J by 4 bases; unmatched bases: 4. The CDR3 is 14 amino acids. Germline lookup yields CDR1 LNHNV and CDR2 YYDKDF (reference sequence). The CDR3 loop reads CATSATGTTGELFF. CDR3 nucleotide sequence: TGTGCCACCAGCGCGACAGGGACCACCGGGGAGCTGTTTTTT.

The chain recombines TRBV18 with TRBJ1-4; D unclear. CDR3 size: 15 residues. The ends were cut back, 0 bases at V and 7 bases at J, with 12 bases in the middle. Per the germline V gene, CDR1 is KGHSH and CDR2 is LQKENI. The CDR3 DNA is TGTGCCAGCTCACCACCGAGAAGGGAAGGTGAAAAACTGTTTTTT. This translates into CASSPPRREGEKLFF.

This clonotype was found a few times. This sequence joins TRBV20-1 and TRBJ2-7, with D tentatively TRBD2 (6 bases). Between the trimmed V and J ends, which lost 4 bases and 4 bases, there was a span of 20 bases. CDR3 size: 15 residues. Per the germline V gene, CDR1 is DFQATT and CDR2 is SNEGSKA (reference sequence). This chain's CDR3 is CSATLGGSLGYEQYF. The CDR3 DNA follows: TGCAGTGCTACCCTTGGGGGGTCTCTGGGGTACGAGCAGTACTTC.

CDR3 bases: TGCGCCAGCAGCCAAGATCGAGCCGATATTATCCCCTACGAGCAGTACTTC. It codes for CASSQDRADIIPYEQYF. The genes are TRBV4-3 and TRBJ2-7; D is undetermined. The CDR3 length is 17 residues. Germline V lookup: CDR1 LGHNA, CDR2 YSLEER. The V end lost 0 bases, the J end lost 2 bases, and 17 bases lay between the germline ends.

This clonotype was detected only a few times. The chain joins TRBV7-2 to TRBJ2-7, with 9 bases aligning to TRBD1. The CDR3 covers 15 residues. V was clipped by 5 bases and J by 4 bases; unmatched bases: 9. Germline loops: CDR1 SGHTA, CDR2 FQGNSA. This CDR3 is CASSQQGQGYYEQYF. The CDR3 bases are TGTGCCAGCAGCCAACAGGGACAGGGTTATTACGAGCAGTACTTC.

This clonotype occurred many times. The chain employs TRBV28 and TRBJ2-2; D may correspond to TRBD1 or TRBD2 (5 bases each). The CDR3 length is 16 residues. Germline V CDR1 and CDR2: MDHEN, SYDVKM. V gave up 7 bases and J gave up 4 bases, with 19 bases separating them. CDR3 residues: CASTTGTTASTGELFF. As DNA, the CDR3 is TGTGCCAGCACTACCGGGACCACTGCAAGCACCGGGGAGCTGTTTTTT.

For the CDR3, the DNA is TGTGCCATCAGGGGGACTAGCGGGAGAAACGAGCAGTACTTC. Protein product: CAIRGTSGRNEQYF. V gene TRBV10-3 combines with J gene TRBJ2-7, with 14 bases that match TRBD2. Per the germline V gene, CDR1 is ENHRY and CDR2 is SYGVKD. The CDR3 covers 14 residues. V lost 6 bases to trimming and J lost 5 bases; unmatched junction nucleotides: 3.

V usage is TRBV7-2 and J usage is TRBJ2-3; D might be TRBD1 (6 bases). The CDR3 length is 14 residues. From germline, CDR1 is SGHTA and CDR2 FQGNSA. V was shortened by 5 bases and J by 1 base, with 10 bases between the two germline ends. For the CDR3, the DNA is TGTGCCAGCAGCCGCCGGACAGGCACAGATACGCAGTATTTT. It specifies CASSRRTGTDTQYF.

CDR3 sequence: CASSATSLNTGELFF. The DNA of the CDR3 is TGTGCCAGCAGCGCTACTAGCTTGAACACCGGGGAGCTGTTTTTT. The chain recombines TRBV7-2 with TRBJ2-2; D is possibly TRBD2 (6 bases). The V end was cut by 5 bases, the J end by 1 base, with 11 bases between. This CDR3 is built from 15 residues. Per the germline V gene, CDR1 is SGHTA and CDR2 is FQGNSA. The full variable domain, its missing parts supplied by reference TRBV7-2 and TRBJ2-2, is GAGVSQSPSNKVTEKGKDVELRCDPISGHTALYWYRQSLGQGLEFLIYFQGNSAPDKSGLPSDRFSAERTGGSVSTLTIQRTQQEDSAVYLCASSATSLNTGELFFGEGSRLTVL.

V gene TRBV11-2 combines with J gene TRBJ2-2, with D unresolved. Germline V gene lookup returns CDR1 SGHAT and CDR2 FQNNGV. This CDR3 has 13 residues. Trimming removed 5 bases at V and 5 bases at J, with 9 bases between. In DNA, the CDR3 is TGTGCCAGCAGCAATAAGAGAACCGGGGAGCTGTTTTTT. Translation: CASSNKRTGELFF.

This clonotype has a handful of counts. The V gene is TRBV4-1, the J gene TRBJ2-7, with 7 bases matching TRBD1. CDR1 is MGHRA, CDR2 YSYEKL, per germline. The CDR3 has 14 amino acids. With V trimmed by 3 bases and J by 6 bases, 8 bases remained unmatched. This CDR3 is CASSQADRVTEQYF. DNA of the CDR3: TGCGCCAGCAGCCAGGCAGACAGGGTCACCGAGCAGTACTTC.

The CDR3 protein is CASSVRGGAGELFF. For the CDR3, the DNA is TGTGCCAGCAGCGTTCGGGGAGGCGCCGGGGAGCTGTTTTTT. The chain uses TRBV9 and TRBJ2-2; weak D call: TRBD2 (6 bases). The CDR3 has 14 amino acids. The V and J ends lost 2 bases and 6 bases respectively, with 11 bases between them. Germline V gives CDR1 SGDLS, CDR2 YYNGEE.

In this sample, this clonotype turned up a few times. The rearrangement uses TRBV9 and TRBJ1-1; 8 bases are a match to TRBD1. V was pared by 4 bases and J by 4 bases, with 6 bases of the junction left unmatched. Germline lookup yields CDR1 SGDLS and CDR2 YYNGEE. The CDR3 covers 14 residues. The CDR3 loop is CASSPGTGFTEAFF. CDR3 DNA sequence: TGTGCCAGCAGCCCTGGGACAGGTTTCACTGAAGCTTTCTTT. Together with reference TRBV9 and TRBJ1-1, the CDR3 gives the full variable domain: DSGVTQTPKHLITATGQRVTLRCSPRSGDLSVYWYQQSLDQGLQFLIQYYNGEERAKGNILERFSAQQFPDLHSELNLSSLELGDSALYFCASSPGTGFTEAFFGQGTRLTVV.

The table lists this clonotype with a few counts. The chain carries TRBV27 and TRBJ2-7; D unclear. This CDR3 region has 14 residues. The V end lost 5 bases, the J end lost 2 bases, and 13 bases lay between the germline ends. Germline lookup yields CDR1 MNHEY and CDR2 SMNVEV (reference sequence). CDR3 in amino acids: CASSPHQVPYEQYF. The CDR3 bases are TGTGCCAGCAGTCCCCACCAGGTACCCTACGAGCAGTACTTC.

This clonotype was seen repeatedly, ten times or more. The CDR3 DNA is TGTGCCAGCAGCGTTCAGGGATACGAGCAGTACTTC. Protein sequence: CASSVQGYEQYF. V usage is TRBV7-2 and J usage is TRBJ2-7; maybe TRBD1 (5 bases). CDR1 is SGHTA, CDR2 FQGNSA, per germline. The CDR3 covers 12 residues. Trimming pared 5 bases from V and 4 bases from J, leaving 9 bases between.

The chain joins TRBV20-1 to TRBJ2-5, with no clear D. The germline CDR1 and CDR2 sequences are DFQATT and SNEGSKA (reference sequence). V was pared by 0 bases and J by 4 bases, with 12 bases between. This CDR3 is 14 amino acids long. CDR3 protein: CSARDRVLGETQYF. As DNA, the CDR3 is TGCAGTGCTAGAGATCGGGTATTGGGAGAGACCCAGTACTTC.

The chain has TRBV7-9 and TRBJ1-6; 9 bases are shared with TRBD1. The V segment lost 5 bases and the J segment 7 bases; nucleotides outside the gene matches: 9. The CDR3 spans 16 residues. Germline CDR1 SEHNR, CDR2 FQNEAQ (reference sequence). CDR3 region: CASSLLPGTGNSPLHF. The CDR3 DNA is TGTGCCAGCAGCCTCCTCCCCGGGACAGGGAATTCACCCCTCCACTTT.

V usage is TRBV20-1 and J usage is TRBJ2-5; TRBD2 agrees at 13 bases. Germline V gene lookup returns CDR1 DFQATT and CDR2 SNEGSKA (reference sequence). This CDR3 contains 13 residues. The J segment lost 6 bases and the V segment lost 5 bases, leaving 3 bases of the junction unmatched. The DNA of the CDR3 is TGCAGTGCTGGGACTAGCGGGACTAAGACCCAGTACTTC. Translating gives CSAGTSGTKTQYF.

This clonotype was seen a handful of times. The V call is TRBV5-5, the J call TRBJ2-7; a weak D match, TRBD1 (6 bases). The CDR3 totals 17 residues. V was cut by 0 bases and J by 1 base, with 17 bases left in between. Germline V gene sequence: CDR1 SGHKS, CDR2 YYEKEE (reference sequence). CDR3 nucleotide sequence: TGTGCCAGCAGCTTGGTCATGGACAGTGCTCGTTCCTACGAGCAGTACTTC. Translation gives CASSLVMDSARSYEQYF.

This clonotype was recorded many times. The DNA for the CDR3 is TGCAGTGCTATACCTAGCGGGAGGGGTGAGCAGTACTTC. Its translation is CSAIPSGRGEQYF. V is TRBV20-1 and J is TRBJ2-7; 12 bases match TRBD2. V trimming: 4 bases; J trimming: 7 bases; junction bases outside the gene matches: 5. The germline V gene encodes CDR1 DFQATT and CDR2 SNEGSKA (reference sequence). The CDR3 is made up of 13 amino acids.

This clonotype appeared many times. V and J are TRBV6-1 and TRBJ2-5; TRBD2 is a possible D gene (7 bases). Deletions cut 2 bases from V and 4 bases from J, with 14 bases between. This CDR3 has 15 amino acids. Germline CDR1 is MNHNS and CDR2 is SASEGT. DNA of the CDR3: TGTGCCAGCAGTGAATCGATGGCGGGGGCAGAGACCCAGTACTTC. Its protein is CASSESMAGAETQYF.

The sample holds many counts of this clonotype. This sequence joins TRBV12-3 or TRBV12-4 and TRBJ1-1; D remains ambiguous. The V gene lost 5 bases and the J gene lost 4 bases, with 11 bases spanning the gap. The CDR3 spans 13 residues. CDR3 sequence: CASSRQDFTEAFF. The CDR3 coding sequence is TGTGCCAGCAGTCGTCAGGATTTCACTGAAGCTTTCTTT.

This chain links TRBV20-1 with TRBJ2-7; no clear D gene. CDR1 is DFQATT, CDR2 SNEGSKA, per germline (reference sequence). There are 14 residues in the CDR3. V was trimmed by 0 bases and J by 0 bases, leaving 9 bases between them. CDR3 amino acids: CSARDKQHSYEQYF. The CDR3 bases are TGCAGTGCTAGAGATAAACAGCACTCCTACGAGCAGTACTTC.

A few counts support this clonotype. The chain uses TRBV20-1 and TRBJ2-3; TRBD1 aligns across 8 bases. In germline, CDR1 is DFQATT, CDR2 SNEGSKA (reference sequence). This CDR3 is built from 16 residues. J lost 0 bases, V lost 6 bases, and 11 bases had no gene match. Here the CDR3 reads CSAEDRGVRSTDTQYF. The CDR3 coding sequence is TGCAGTGCAGAAGACAGGGGAGTCAGAAGCACAGATACGCAGTATTTT.

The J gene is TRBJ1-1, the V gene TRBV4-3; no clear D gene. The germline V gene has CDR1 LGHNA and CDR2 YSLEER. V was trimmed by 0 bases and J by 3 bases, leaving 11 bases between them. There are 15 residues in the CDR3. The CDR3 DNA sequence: TGCGCCAGCAGCCAAGATCCGCCCCCCGACACTGAAGCTTTCTTT. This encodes CASSQDPPPDTEAFF.

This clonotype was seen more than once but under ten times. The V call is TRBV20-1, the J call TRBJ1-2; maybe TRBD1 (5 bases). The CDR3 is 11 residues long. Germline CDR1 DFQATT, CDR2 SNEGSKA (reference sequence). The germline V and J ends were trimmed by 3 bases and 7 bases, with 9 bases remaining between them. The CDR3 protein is CSASAGIGYTF. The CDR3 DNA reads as TGCAGTGCTAGTGCAGGGATTGGCTACACCTTC.

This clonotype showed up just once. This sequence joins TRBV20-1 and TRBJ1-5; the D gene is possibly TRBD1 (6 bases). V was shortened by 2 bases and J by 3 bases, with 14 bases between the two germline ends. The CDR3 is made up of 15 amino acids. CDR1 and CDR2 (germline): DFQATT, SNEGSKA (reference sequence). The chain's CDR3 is CSARQGSRNNQPQHF. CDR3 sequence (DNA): TGCAGTGCTAGACAGGGGAGTAGGAACAATCAGCCCCAGCATTTT.

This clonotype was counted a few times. CDR3 in DNA: TGTGCCAGCACCGGACAGGGGGGAAATCAGCCCCAGCATTTT. It is translated as CASTGQGGNQPQHF. This chain joins TRBV2 and TRBJ1-5; 10 positions match TRBD1. The CDR3 is 14 amino acids. Germline trimming cut 7 bases from V and 4 bases from J; bases unmatched to any gene: 4. Per the germline V gene, CDR1 is SNHLY and CDR2 is FYNNEI. Together with reference TRBV2 and TRBJ1-5, the CDR3 gives the full variable domain: EPEVTQTPSHQVTQMGQEVILRCVPISNHLYFYWYRQILGQKVEFLVSFYNNEISEKSEIFDDQFSVERPDGSNFTLKIRSTKLEDSAMYFCASTGQGGNQPQHFGDGTRLSIL.

The CDR3 loop reads CSVFSLDSYEQYF. CDR3 DNA sequence: TGCAGCGTTTTTAGCCTCGATTCCTACGAGCAGTACTTC. The J gene is TRBJ2-7, the V gene TRBV29-1; D is unclear. Germline lookup yields CDR1 SQVTM and CDR2 ANQGSEA. Trimming pared 5 bases from V and 1 base from J, leaving 12 bases between. The CDR3 contains 13 residues.

The chain's CDR3 is CASSMDTLTDTQYF. The CDR3 nucleotides read TGCGCCAGCAGCATGGACACCCTCACAGATACGCAGTATTTT. This chain links TRBV5-1 with TRBJ2-3, with a tentative D call TRBD1 (5 bases). With 4 bases removed from V and 2 bases from J, the gap between germline ends came to 11 bases. The CDR3 is 14 amino acids. From germline, CDR1 is SGHRS and CDR2 YFSETQ. The whole variable domain, remainder taken from reference TRBV5-1 and TRBJ2-3, is KAGVTQTPRYLIKTRGQQVTLSCSPISGHRSVSWYQQTPGQGLQFLFEYFSETQRNKGNFPGRFSGRQFSNSRSEMNVSTLELGDSALYLCASSMDTLTDTQYFGPGTRLTVL.

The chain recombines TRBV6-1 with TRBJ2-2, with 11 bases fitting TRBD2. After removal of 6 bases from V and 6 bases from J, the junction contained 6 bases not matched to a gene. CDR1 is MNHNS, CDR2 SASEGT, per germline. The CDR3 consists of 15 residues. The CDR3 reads CASRPTSGIAGELFF. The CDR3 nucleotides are TGTGCCAGCAGGCCGACTAGCGGGATAGCCGGGGAGCTGTTTTTT.